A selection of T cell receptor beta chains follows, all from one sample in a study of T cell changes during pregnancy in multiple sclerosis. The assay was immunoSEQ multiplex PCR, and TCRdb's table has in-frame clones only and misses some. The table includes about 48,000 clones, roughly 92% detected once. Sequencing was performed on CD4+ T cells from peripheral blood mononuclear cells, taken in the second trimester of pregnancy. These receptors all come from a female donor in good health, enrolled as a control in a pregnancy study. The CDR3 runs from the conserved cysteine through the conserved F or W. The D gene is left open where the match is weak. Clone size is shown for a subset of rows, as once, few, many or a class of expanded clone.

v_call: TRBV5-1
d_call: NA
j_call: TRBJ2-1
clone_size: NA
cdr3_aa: CASSLAGYSYNEQFF
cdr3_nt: TGCGCCAGCAGCTTGGCAGGATACTCCTACAATGAGCAGTTCTTC

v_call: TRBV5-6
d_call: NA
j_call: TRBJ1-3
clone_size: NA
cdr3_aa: CASRTFYGNTIYF
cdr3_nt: TGTGCCAGCAGGACTTTCTATGGAAACACCATATATTTT

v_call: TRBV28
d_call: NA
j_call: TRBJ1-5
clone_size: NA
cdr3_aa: CASSLGGSNNQPQHF
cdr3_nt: TGTGCCAGCAGTTTAGGGGGGTCTAACAATCAGCCCCAGCATTTT

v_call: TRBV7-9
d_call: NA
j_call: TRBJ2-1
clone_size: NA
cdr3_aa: CASSVPTGNEQFF
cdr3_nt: TGTGCCAGCAGCGTCCCCACCGGCAATGAGCAGTTCTTC

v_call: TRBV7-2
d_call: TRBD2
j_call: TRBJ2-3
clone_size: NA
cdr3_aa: CASSLSGRWSDTQYF
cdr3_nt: TGTGCCAGCAGCTTAAGCGGGAGATGGTCAGATACGCAGTATTTT

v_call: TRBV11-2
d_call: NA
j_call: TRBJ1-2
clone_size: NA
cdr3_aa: CASSYGYTF
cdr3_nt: TGTGCCAGTAGCTATGGCTACACCTTC

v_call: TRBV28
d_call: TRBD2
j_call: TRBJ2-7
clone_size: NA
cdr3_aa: CASSPASGGGNEQYF
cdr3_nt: TGTGCCAGCAGTCCCGCTAGCGGAGGTGGGAACGAGCAGTACTTC

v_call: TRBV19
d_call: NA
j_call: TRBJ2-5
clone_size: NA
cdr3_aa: CASSPQGSVETQYF
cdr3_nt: TGTGCCAGTAGTCCACAGGGATCGGTAGAGACCCAGTACTTC

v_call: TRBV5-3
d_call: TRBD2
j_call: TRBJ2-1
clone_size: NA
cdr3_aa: CARSDARDYPRSNEQFF
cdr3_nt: TGTGCCAGAAGCGACGCCCGGGACTACCCAAGGTCCAATGAGCAGTTCTTC

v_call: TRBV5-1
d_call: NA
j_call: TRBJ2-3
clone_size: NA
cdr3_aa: CASSLGQITDTQYF
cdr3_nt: TGCGCCAGCAGCTTGGGACAGATCACAGATACGCAGTATTTT

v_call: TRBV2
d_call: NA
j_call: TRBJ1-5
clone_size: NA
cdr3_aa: CASRSREGRPQHF
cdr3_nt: TGTGCCAGCAGAAGTAGGGAGGGGCGGCCCCAGCATTTT

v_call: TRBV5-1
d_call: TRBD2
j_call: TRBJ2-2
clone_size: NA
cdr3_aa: CASSFGLAGTGELFF
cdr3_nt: TGCGCCAGCAGCTTTGGACTAGCTGGCACCGGGGAGCTGTTTTTT

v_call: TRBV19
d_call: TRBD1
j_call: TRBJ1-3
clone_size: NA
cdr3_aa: CASSRTGAGNTIYF
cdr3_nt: TGTGCCAGTAGCAGGACAGGGGCCGGAAACACCATATATTTT

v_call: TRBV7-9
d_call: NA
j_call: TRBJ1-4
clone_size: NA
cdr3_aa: CASSSGLYEKLFF
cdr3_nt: TGTGCCAGCAGCTCGGGACTATATGAAAAACTGTTTTTT

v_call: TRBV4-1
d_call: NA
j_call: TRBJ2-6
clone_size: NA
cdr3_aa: CASSQDRWTSTASGANVLTF
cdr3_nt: TGCGCCAGCAGCCAAGATCGCTGGACTTCAACAGCGTCTGGGGCCAACGTCCTGACTTTC

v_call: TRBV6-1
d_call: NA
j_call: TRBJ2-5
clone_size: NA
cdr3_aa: CASSEDQRAEETQYF
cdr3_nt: TGTGCCAGCAGTGAAGACCAGCGGGCGGAGGAGACCCAGTACTTC

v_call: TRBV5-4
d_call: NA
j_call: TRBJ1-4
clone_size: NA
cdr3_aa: CASSLGLAVDEKLFF
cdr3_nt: TGTGCCAGCAGCTTAGGACTTGCCGTAGATGAAAAACTGTTTTTT

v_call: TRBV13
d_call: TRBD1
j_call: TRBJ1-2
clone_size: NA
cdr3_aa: CASSSWGQGAWGYTF
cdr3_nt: TGTGCCAGCAGCTCCTGGGGGCAGGGGGCGTGGGGCTACACCTTC

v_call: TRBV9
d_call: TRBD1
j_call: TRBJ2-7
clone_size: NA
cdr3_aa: CASSTTGSGYEQYF
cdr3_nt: TGTGCCAGCAGCACGACAGGGTCCGGGTACGAGCAGTACTTC

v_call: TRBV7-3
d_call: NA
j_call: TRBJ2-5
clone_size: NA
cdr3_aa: CASSFGHQETQYF
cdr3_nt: TGTGCCAGCAGCTTTGGGCACCAAGAGACCCAGTACTTC

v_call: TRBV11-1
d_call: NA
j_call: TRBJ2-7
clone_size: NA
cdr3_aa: CASSLAIWTEQYF
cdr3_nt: TGTGCCAGCAGCTTAGCGATCTGGACTGAGCAGTACTTC

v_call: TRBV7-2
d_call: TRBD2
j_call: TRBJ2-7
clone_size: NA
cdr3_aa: CASSLALLAGPYEQYF
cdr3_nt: TGTGCCAGCAGCTTGGCCCTACTAGCGGGTCCCTACGAGCAGTACTTC

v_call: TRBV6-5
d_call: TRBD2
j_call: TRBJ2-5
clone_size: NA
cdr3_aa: CASRGFGAGEETQYF
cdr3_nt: TGTGCCAGCAGAGGGTTCGGAGCGGGAGAAGAGACCCAGTACTTC

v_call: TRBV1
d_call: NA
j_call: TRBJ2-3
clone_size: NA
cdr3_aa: CTSSQGLAGTSTDTQYF
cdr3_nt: TGCACCAGCAGCCAAGGGTTAGCGGGTACTAGCACAGATACGCAGTATTTT

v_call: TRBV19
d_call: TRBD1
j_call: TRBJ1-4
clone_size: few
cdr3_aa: CASSFQGARGEKLFF
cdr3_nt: TGTGCCAGTAGTTTCCAGGGGGCGCGAGGAGAAAAACTGTTTTTT

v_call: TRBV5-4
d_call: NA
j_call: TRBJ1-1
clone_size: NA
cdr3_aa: CASSRTGHPRGIPEAFF
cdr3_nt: TGTGCCAGCAGCCGAACGGGACACCCAAGAGGAATCCCTGAAGCTTTCTTT

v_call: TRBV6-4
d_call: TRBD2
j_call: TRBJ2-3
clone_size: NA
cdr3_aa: CASSDFGGGAADTQYF
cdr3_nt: TGTGCCAGCAGTGACTTCGGCGGGGGGGCAGCAGATACGCAGTATTTT

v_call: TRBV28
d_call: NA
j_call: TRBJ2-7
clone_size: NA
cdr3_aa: CASSFSTRREQYF
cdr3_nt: TGTGCCAGCAGTTTCTCTACCCGGAGGGAGCAGTACTTC

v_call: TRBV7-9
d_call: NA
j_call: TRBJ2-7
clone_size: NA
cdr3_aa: CASTHERGLDEQYF
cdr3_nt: TGTGCCAGCACCCACGAAAGAGGGCTGGATGAGCAGTACTTC

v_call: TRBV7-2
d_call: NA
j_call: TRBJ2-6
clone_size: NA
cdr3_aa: CASSARSEPGANVLTF
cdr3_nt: TGTGCCAGCAGCGCCAGGTCGGAACCTGGGGCCAACGTCCTGACTTTC

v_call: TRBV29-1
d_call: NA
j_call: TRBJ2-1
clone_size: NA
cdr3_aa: CSVNPAIGEEQFF
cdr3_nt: TGCAGCGTTAACCCCGCCATCGGGGAGGAGCAGTTCTTC

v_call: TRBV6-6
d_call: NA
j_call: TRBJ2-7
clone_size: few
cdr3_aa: CASSYSTAYEQYF
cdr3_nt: TGTGCCAGCAGTTACTCGACAGCCTACGAGCAGTACTTC

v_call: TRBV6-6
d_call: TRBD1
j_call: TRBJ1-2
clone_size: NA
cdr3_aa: CASRTGEGYGYTF
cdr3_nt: TGTGCCAGCAGGACAGGGGAAGGCTATGGCTACACCTTC

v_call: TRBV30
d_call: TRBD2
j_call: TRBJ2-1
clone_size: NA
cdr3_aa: CAWKVVDGGRRSYNEQFF
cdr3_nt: TGTGCCTGGAAAGTCGTGGATGGCGGGAGGCGCTCCTACAATGAGCAGTTCTTC

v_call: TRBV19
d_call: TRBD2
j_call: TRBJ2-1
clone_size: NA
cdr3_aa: CASSLALRVAGYNEQFF
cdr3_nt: TGTGCCAGTAGTCTAGCCTTACGGGTAGCGGGCTACAATGAGCAGTTCTTC

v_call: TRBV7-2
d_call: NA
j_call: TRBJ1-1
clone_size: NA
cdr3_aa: CASSLNEGDTEAFF
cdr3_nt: TGTGCCAGCAGCTTAAACGAGGGGGACACTGAAGCTTTCTTT

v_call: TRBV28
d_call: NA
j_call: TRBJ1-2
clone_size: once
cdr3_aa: CASSLAQTPYGYTF
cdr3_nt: TGTGCCAGCAGTTTGGCACAGACCCCCTATGGCTACACCTTC

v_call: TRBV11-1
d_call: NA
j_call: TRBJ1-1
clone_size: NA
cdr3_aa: CASSWGVDTEAFF
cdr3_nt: TGTGCCAGCAGCTGGGGGGTCGACACTGAAGCTTTCTTT

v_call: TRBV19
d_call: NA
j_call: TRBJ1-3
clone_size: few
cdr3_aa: CASNTDNSGNTIYF
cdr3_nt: TGTGCCAGTAACACGGACAACTCTGGAAACACCATATATTTT

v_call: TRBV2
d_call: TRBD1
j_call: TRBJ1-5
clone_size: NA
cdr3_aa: CASTGTGVQPQHF
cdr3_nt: TGTGCCAGCACTGGGACAGGGGTTCAGCCCCAGCATTTT

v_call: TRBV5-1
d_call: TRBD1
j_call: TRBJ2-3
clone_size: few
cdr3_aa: CASSLGGQGATDTQYF
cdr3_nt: TGCGCCAGCAGCTTGGGGGGACAGGGGGCCACAGATACGCAGTATTTT

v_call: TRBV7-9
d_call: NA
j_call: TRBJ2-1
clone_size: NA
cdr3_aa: CASSLVGRRNEQFF
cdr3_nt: TGTGCCAGCAGCTTAGTTGGCAGGCGTAATGAGCAGTTCTTC

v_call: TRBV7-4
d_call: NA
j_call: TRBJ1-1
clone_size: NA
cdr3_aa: CASSLQTSNTEAFF
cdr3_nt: TGTGCCAGCAGCTTACAAACTTCGAACACTGAAGCTTTCTTT

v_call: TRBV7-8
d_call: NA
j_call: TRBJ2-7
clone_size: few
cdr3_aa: CASSLTREDEQYF
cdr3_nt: TGTGCCAGCAGCTTAACCCGTGAGGACGAGCAGTACTTC

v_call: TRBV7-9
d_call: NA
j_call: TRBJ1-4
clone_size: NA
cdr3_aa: CASSFRGFGTNEKLFF
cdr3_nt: TGTGCCAGCAGCTTCCGGGGTTTCGGAACTAATGAAAAACTGTTTTTT

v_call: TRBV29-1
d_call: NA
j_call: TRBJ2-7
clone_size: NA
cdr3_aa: CSVDVAAGVGEQYF
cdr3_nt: TGCAGCGTTGATGTTGCGGCAGGGGTCGGCGAGCAGTACTTC

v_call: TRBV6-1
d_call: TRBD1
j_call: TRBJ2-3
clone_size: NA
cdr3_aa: CASTGSTDTQYF
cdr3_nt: TGTGCCTCGACAGGGAGCACAGATACGCAGTATTTT

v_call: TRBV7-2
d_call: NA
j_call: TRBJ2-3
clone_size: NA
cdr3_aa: CASSLGAASGTDTQYF
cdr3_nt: TGTGCCAGCAGCTTAGGGGCGGCTAGCGGCACAGATACGCAGTATTTT

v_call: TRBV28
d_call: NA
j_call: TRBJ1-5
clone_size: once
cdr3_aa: CASSPLKRLSNQPQHF
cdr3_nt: TGTGCCAGCAGTCCCCTGAAGCGGTTGAGCAATCAGCCCCAGCATTTT

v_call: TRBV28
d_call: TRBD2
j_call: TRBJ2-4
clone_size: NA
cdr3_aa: CATSDAAGGVVNIQYF
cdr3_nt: TGTGCCACCTCGGACGCGGCGGGAGGAGTAGTAAACATTCAGTACTTC

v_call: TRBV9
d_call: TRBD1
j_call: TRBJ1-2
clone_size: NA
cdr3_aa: CASREGTGAPLKGSYGYTF
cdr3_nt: TGTGCCAGCAGGGAGGGAACAGGGGCCCCCCTAAAAGGAAGCTATGGCTACACCTTC

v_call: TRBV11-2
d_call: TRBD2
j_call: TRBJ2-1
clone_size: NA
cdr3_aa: CASSGLAGGRETYYNEQFF
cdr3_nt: TGTGCCAGCAGCGGGCTAGCGGGAGGGCGGGAAACGTACTACAATGAGCAGTTCTTC